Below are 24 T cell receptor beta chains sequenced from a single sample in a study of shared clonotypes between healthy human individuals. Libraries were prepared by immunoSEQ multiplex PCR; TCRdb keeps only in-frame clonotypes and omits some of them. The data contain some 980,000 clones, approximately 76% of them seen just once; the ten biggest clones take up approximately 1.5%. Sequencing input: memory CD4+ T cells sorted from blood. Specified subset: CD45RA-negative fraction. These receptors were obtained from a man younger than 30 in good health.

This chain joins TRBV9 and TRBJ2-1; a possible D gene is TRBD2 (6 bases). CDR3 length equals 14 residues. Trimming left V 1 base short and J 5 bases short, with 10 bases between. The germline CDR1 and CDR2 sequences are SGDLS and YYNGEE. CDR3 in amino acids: CASSVWDFDNEQFF. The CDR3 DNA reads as TGTGCCAGCAGCGTATGGGACTTCGACAATGAGCAGTTCTTC. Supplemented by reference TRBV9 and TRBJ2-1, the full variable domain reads DSGVTQTPKHLITATGQRVTLRCSPRSGDLSVYWYQQSLDQGLQFLIQYYNGEERAKGNILERFSAQQFPDLHSELNLSSLELGDSALYFCASSVWDFDNEQFFGPGTRLTVL.

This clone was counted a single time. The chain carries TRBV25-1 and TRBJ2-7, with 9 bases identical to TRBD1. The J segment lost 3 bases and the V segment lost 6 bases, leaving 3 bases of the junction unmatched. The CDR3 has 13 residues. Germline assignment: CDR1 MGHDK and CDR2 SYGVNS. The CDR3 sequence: CASRGTGYYEQYF. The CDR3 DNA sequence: TGTGCCAGCAGGGGGACAGGGTACTACGAGCAGTACTTC.

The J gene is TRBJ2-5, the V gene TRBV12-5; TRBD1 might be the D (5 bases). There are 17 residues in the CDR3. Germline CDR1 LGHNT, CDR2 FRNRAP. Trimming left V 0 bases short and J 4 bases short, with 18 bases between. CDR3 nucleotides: TGTGCTAGTGGTTTGGTCCCCCGGGCAGGGCAAGGAGAGACCCAGTACTTC. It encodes CASGLVPRAGQGETQYF.

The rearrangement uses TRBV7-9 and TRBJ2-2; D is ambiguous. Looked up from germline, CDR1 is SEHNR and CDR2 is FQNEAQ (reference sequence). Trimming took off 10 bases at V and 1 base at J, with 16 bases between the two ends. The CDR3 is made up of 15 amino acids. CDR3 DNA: TGTGCCACCCCAATGGGCCAGAGGAACACCGGGGAGCTGTTTTTT. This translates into CATPMGQRNTGELFF.

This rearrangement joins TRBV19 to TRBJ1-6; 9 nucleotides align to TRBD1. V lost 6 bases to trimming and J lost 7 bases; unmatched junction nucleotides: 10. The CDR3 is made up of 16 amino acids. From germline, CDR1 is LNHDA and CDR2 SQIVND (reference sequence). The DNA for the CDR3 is TGTGCCAGTAGCCACCGGGACAGGGTACAGAATTCACCCCTCCACTTT. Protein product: CASSHRDRVQNSPLHF.

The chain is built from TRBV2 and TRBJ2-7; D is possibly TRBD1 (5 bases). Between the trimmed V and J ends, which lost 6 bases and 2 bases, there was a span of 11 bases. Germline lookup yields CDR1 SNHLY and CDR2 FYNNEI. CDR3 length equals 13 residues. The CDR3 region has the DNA TGTGCCAGCAGCAGGGTCTTCCCCTACGAGCAGTACTTC. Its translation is CASSRVFPYEQYF.

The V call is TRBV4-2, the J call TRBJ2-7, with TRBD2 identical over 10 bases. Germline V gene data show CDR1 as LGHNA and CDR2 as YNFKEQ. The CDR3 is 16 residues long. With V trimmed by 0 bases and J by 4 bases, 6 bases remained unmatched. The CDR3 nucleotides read TGTGCCAGCAGCCAAGATGGTACTAGCGGGGTTTACGAGCAGTACTTC. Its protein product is CASSQDGTSGVYEQYF.

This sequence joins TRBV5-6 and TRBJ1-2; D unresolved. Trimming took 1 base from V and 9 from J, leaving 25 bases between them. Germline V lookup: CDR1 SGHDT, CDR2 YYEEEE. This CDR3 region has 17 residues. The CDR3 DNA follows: TGTGCCAGCAGCTTGTGGCCCGCGGGCTCCGAAACTCGTCGCTACACCTTC. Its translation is CASSLWPAGSETRRYTF.

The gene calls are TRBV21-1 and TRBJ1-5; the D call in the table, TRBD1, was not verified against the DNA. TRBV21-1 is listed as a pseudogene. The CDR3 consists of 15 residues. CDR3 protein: CASSLRHFSNQPQHF. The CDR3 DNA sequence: TGTGCCAGCAGCTTGCGACATTTCAGCAATCAGCCCCAGCATTTT.

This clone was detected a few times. CDR3 residues: CASSSGPPYTQYF. The CDR3 coding sequence is TGTGCCAGCAGCTCGGGTCCCCCATATACGCAGTATTTT. The genes are TRBV11-2 and TRBJ2-3, with D unclear. The germline gives CDR1 SGHAT, CDR2 FQNNGV. The germline V and J ends were trimmed by 4 bases and 7 bases, with 12 bases remaining between them. The CDR3 covers 13 residues.

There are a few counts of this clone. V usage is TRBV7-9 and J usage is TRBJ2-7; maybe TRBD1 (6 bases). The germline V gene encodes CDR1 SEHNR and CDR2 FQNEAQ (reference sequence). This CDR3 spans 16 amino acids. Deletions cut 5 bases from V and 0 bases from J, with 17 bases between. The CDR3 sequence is CASSNHGQSFSYEQYF. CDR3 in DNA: TGTGCCAGCAGCAATCATGGACAGTCGTTCTCCTACGAGCAGTACTTC.

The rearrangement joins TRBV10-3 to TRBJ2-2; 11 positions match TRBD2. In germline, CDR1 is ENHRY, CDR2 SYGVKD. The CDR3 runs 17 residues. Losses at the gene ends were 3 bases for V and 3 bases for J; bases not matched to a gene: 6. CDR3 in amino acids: CAISDVAGGPHTGELFF. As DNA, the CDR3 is TGTGCCATCAGTGATGTAGCGGGGGGGCCTCACACCGGGGAGCTGTTTTTT.

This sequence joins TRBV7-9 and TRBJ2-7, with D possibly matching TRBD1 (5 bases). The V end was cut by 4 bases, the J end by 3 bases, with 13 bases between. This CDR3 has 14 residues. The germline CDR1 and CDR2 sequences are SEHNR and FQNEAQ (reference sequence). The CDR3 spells CASSSQTVSYEQYF. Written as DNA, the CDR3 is TGTGCCAGCAGCTCCCAGACAGTCAGCTACGAGCAGTACTTC.

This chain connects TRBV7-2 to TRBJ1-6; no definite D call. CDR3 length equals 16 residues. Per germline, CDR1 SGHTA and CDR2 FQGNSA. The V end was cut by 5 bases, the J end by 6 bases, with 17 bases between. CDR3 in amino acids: CASSPRGTRGNSPLHF. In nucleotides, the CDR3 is TGTGCCAGCAGCCCTCGTGGAACCCGGGGTAATTCACCCCTCCACTTT. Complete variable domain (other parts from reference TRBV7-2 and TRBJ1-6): GAGVSQSPSNKVTEKGKDVELRCDPISGHTALYWYRQSLGQGLEFLIYFQGNSAPDKSGLPSDRFSAERTGGSVSTLTIQRTQQEDSAVYLCASSPRGTRGNSPLHFGNGTRLTVT.

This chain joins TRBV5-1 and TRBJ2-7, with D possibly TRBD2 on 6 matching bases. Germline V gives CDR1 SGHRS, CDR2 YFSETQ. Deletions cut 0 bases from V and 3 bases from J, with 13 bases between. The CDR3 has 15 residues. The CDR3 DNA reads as TGCGCCAGCAGCTTGGGCGGGGCCGCAGTCTACGAGCAGTACTTC. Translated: CASSLGGAAVYEQYF. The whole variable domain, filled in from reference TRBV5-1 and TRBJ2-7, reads KAGVTQTPRYLIKTRGQQVTLSCSPISGHRSVSWYQQTPGQGLQFLFEYFSETQRNKGNFPGRFSGRQFSNSRSEMNVSTLELGDSALYLCASSLGGAAVYEQYFGPGTRLTVT.

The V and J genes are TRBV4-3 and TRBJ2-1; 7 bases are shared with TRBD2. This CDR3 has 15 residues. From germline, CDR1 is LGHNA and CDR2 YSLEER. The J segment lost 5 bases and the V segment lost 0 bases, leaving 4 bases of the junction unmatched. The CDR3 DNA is TGCGCCAGCAGCCAAGATGGGCGGGGGAACAATGAGCAGTTCTTC. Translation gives CASSQDGRGNNEQFF.

The CDR3 coding sequence is TGTGCCAGTAGCTTTGGACAGGACCGGGGACCCCAGCATTTT. It codes for CASSFGQDRGPQHF. This rearrangement joins TRBV19 to TRBJ1-5; 7 positions match TRBD1. Germline trimming cut 6 bases from V and 10 bases from J; bases unmatched to any gene: 12. There are 14 residues in the CDR3. The V gene's germline CDR1 is LNHDA and CDR2 SQIVND (reference sequence).

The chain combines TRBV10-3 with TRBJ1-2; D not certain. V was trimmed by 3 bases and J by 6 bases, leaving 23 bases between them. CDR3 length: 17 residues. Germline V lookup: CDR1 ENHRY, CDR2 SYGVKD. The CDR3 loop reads CAISEQSGKGGSNGYTF. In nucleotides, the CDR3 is TGTGCCATCAGTGAACAATCCGGAAAGGGAGGTTCGAATGGCTACACCTTC.

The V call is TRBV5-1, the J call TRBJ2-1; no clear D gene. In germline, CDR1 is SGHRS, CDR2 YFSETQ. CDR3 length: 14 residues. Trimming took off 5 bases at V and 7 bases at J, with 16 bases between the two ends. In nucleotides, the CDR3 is TGCGCCAGCAGTTCATCCTTTCAAGGAAATGAGCAGTTCTTC. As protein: CASSSSFQGNEQFF.

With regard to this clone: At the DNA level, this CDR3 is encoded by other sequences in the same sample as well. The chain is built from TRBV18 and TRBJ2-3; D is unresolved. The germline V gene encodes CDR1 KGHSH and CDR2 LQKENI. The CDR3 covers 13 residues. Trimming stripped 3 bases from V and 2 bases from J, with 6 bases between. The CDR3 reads CASSPLDTDTQYF. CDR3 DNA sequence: TGTGCCAGCTCACCTCTTGACACAGATACGCAGTATTTT.

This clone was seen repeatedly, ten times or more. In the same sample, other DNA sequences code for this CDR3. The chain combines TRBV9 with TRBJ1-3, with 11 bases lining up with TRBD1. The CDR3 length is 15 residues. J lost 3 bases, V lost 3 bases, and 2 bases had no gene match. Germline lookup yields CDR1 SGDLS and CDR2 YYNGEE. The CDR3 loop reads CASSADRGLGNTIYF. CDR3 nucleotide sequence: TGTGCCAGCAGCGCGGACAGGGGGCTTGGAAACACCATATATTTT. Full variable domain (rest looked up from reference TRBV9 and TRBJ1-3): DSGVTQTPKHLITATGQRVTLRCSPRSGDLSVYWYQQSLDQGLQFLIQYYNGEERAKGNILERFSAQQFPDLHSELNLSSLELGDSALYFCASSADRGLGNTIYFGEGSWLTVV.

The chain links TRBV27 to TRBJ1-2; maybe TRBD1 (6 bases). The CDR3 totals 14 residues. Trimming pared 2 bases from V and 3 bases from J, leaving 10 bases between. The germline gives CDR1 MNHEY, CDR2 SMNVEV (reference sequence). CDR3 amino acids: CASSLDRKHYGYTF. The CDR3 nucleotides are TGTGCCAGCAGTTTAGACAGGAAACACTATGGCTACACCTTC.

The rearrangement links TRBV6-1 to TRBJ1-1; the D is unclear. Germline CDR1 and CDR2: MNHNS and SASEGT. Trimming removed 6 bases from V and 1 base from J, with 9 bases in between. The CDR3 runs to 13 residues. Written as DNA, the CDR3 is TGTGCCAGCAGAGCTTTAACGAACACTGAAGCTTTCTTT. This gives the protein CASRALTNTEAFF.

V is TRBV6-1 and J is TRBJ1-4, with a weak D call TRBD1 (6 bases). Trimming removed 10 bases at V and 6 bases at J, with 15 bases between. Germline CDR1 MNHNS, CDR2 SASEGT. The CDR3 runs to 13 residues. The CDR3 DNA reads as TGTGCCACCCGAACAGGGCCCCATGAAAAACTGTTTTTT. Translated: CATRTGPHEKLFF.